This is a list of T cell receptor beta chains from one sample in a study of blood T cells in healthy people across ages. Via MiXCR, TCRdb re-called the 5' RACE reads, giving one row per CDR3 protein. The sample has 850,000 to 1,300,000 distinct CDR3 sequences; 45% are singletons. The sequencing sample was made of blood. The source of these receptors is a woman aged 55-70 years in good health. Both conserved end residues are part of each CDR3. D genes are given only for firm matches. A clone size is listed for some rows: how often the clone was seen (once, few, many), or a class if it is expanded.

cdr3_nt: TGTGCCAGCAGCTTAGGTTGGGAAAGGACTCCCGAGCAGTTCTTC
cdr3_aa: CASSLGWERTPEQFF
d_call: .
j_call: TRBJ2-1
clone_size: .
v_call: TRBV7-8

cdr3_nt: TGCAGCGCCGATACACAGGGGGAAAAACTGTTTTTT
cdr3_aa: CSADTQGEKLFF
d_call: TRBD1
j_call: TRBJ1-4
clone_size: .
v_call: TRBV29-1

cdr3_nt: TGCAGTGCTAGACCCCCCATCGGTTCCAAAGAGACCCAGTACTTC
cdr3_aa: CSARPPIGSKETQYF
d_call: .
j_call: TRBJ2-5
clone_size: many
v_call: TRBV20-1

cdr3_nt: TGTGCCAGCAGACCGGGGGGACTAGCGGGGCGGAACTCCTACGAGCAGTACTTC
cdr3_aa: CASRPGGLAGRNSYEQYF
d_call: TRBD2
j_call: TRBJ2-7
clone_size: .
v_call: TRBV6-2/TRBV6-3

cdr3_nt: TGCGCCAGCAGCCAAGCTACGGGGACTTTTCGGGAGTTGTACTTC
cdr3_aa: CASSQATGTFRELYF
d_call: .
j_call: TRBJ2-4
clone_size: few
v_call: TRBV4-1

cdr3_nt: TGTGCCAGCAGCCCCAAGGGACGACTCGAGCAGTACTTC
cdr3_aa: CASSPKGRLEQYF
d_call: .
j_call: TRBJ2-7
clone_size: .
v_call: TRBV13

cdr3_nt: TGCAGTGCTAGGAGCTTCAGCGGGAGGAGGGGAAATGAGCGGTACTTC
cdr3_aa: CSARSFSGRRGNERYF
d_call: TRBD2
j_call: TRBJ2-5
clone_size: .
v_call: TRBV20-1

cdr3_nt: TGTGCCAGCAGTGAAGCAGGGGGCCGCAATCAGCCCCAGCATTTT
cdr3_aa: CASSEAGGRNQPQHF
d_call: TRBD1
j_call: TRBJ1-5
clone_size: .
v_call: TRBV6-1

cdr3_nt: TGTGCCAGCAGTCTTTCGGGCGGTTGGGAAAATGGCTACACCTTC
cdr3_aa: CASSLSGGWENGYTF
d_call: .
j_call: TRBJ1-2
clone_size: .
v_call: TRBV12-3/TRBV12-4

cdr3_nt: TGTGCCAGCACCCGACTGGGCTCCTACGAGCAGTACTTC
cdr3_aa: CASTRLGSYEQYF
d_call: .
j_call: TRBJ2-7
clone_size: .
v_call: TRBV25-1

cdr3_nt: TGTGCCAGCAGTCAAACCGGGACAGGGGTATCGCAGCCCCAGCATTTT
cdr3_aa: CASSQTGTGVSQPQHF
d_call: TRBD1
j_call: TRBJ1-5
clone_size: .
v_call: TRBV6-6

cdr3_nt: TGTGCCATCAGTGAGTCACTAGCACAGGAGACCCAGTACTTC
cdr3_aa: CAISESLAQETQYF
d_call: .
j_call: TRBJ2-5
clone_size: few
v_call: TRBV10-3

cdr3_nt: TGTGCCAGCAGTGACGGTACTAAGGCATCGGGTACGCAGTATTTT
cdr3_aa: CASSDGTKASGTQYF
d_call: .
j_call: TRBJ2-3
clone_size: few
v_call: TRBV2

cdr3_nt: TGCGCCAGCAGCCAAGAAAGCGGGAGGTCCTACGAGCAGTACTTC
cdr3_aa: CASSQESGRSYEQYF
d_call: TRBD2
j_call: TRBJ2-7
clone_size: few
v_call: TRBV4-1

cdr3_nt: TGTGCCAGCAGCTTCGGGGTCATGGGTTCGATCGATACGCAGTATTTT
cdr3_aa: CASSFGVMGSIDTQYF
d_call: .
j_call: TRBJ2-3
clone_size: .
v_call: TRBV11-3

cdr3_nt: TGTGCCAGCAGCTTTGAGACAGGGGGAGAGGTGACGGAGACCCAGTACTTC
cdr3_aa: CASSFETGGEVTETQYF
d_call: TRBD1
j_call: TRBJ2-5
clone_size: few
v_call: TRBV11-2

cdr3_nt: TGTGCCAGCAGTTTTCAGGGGGGCTCCTCCTACGAGCAGTACTTC
cdr3_aa: CASSFQGGSSYEQYF
d_call: .
j_call: TRBJ2-7
clone_size: many
v_call: TRBV12-3/TRBV12-4

cdr3_nt: TGTGCCAGCAGTGGGGATGCCCCCAGGGTGAATGGCTACACCTTC
cdr3_aa: CASSGDAPRVNGYTF
d_call: .
j_call: TRBJ1-2
clone_size: .
v_call: TRBV2